One and the same sample provided the 29 T cell receptor beta chains below, sequenced in a study of blood T cell repertoires in COVID-19. Sequencing was performed with immunoSEQ multiplex PCR; in TCRdb, only in-frame clones are kept and a portion is missing. The table lists about 190,000 clones, around nine tenths of them singletons. The sample comprised peripheral blood. These receptor sequences come from a woman between 40 and 50 years old who had recovered from COVID-19.

The CDR3 region has the DNA TGTGCCAGCAGTAAACTAGCGGGAGGGCCGCCCGGGGAGCTGTTTTTT. It yields the protein CASSKLAGGPPGELFF. This sequence joins TRBV27 and TRBJ2-2; TRBD2 matches 13 bases. The CDR3 contains 16 residues. CDR1 and CDR2 (germline): MNHEY, SMNVEV (reference sequence). V was clipped by 5 bases and J by 6 bases; unmatched bases: 6.

The chain couples TRBV7-6 to TRBJ2-1; TRBD2 matches at 8 bases. Germline assignment: CDR1 SGHVS and CDR2 FNYEAQ. Losses at the gene ends were 5 bases for V and 6 bases for J; bases not matched to a gene: 18. The CDR3 length is 18 residues. CDR3 nucleotides: TGTGCCAGCAGCCGAAAGGTGGACGGGAGGGGGAAAATCAATGAGCAGTTCTTC. Residues: CASSRKVDGRGKINEQFF.

This chain joins TRBV7-6 and TRBJ2-7; 10 positions match TRBD2. The V gene's germline CDR1 is SGHVS and CDR2 FNYEAQ. J gave up 1 base and V 1 base, and 7 bases lay outside the gene matches. The CDR3 spans 17 residues. CDR3 sequence (DNA): TGTGCCAGCAGCTTAGTACTAGCGGGATCAGCGTCCTACGAGCAGTACTTC. This sequence encodes CASSLVLAGSASYEQYF.

The rearrangement uses TRBV5-6 and TRBJ2-7; D is perhaps TRBD1 (5 bases). Trimming took 0 bases from V and 0 from J, leaving 7 bases between them. CDR1 and CDR2 from the germline V gene are SGHDT and YYEEEE. This CDR3 is 14 amino acids long. The CDR3, as DNA: TGTGCCAGCAGCTTGGGACAGAACTCCTACGAGCAGTACTTC. As protein: CASSLGQNSYEQYF.

This clone was seen a handful of times. This sequence joins TRBV5-4 and TRBJ1-2; D ambiguous. Germline V lookup: CDR1 SGHNT, CDR2 YYREEE (reference sequence). V was cut by 2 bases and J by 2 bases, with 7 bases left in between. The CDR3 is made up of 13 amino acids. CDR3 coding DNA: TGTGCCAGCAGCTTTGAACAGAACTATGGCTACACCTTC. As protein: CASSFEQNYGYTF.

This rearrangement joins TRBV10-3 to TRBJ2-1, with 7 bases aligning to TRBD2. The ends lost 8 bases at V and 7 bases at J; junction bases unmatched: 11. CDR1 is ENHRY, CDR2 SYGVKD, per germline. This CDR3 region has 14 residues. The CDR3 reads CAIHRAGELNEQFF. DNA for the CDR3: TGTGCCATCCACCGGGCGGGAGAATTGAATGAGCAGTTCTTC.

V usage is TRBV6-6 and J usage is TRBJ1-2; D is uncertain. The germline CDR1 and CDR2 sequences are MNHNY and SVGAGI (reference sequence). The length of the CDR3 is 15 residues. Trimming removed 8 bases from V and 0 bases from J, with 16 bases in between. Here the CDR3 reads CASLPNGRANYGYTF. CDR3 DNA sequence: TGTGCCAGCCTCCCTAATGGGAGAGCTAACTATGGCTACACCTTC.

This chain links TRBV9 with TRBJ1-5; 8 bases agree with TRBD1. Trimming cost V 3 bases and J 0 bases; bases outside gene matches: 8. CDR3 length: 17 amino acids. Per the germline V gene, CDR1 is SGDLS and CDR2 is YYNGEE. CDR3 bases: TGTGCCAGCAGCGACGGACAGGGAGGTTATAGCAATCAGCCCCAGCATTTT. Translated, it gives CASSDGQGGYSNQPQHF.

The CDR3 DNA follows: TGTGCCATCAGTGATGGGGCCCGAGGTAATGAGCAGTTCTTC. It specifies CAISDGARGNEQFF. The chain carries TRBV10-3 and TRBJ2-1, with D possibly being TRBD1 (5 bases). Germline CDR1 reads ENHRY; CDR2 reads SYGVKD. The CDR3 is 14 amino acids. Trimming removed 3 bases from V and 7 bases from J, with 13 bases in between.

This rearrangement joins TRBV5-1 to TRBJ2-3; the D is unclear. Trimming took off 1 base at V and 1 base at J, with 4 bases between the two ends. There are 13 residues in the CDR3. Germline CDR1 SGHRS, CDR2 YFSETQ. In DNA, the CDR3 is TGCGCCAGCAGCTTGCCTGGCACAGATACGCAGTATTTT. Residues: CASSLPGTDTQYF.

The chain has TRBV6-6 and TRBJ2-1, with 10 bases matching TRBD2. CDR3 size: 16 residues. Germline values: CDR1 MNHNY, CDR2 SVGAGI (reference sequence). V shed 6 bases and J 1 base; nucleotides not matched to a gene: 6. The CDR3 bases are TGTGCCAGCAGAACTTTACTAGCGGGGTCCTACAATGAGCAGTTCTTC. It encodes CASRTLLAGSYNEQFF.

The genes are TRBV4-3 and TRBJ2-7, with D tentatively TRBD2 (5 bases). The CDR3 is made up of 15 amino acids. From germline, CDR1 is LGHNA and CDR2 YSLEER. V lost 1 base to trimming and J lost 3 bases, with 13 bases between them. In nucleotides, the CDR3 is TGCGCCAGCAGCCAAGCTCGGGGAAAGAACTACGAGCAGTACTTC. This codes for CASSQARGKNYEQYF.

The chain combines TRBV19 with TRBJ2-1; TRBD2 agrees at 7 bases. CDR3 length: 15 amino acids. Trimming cost V 5 bases and J 8 bases; bases outside gene matches: 12. The germline gives CDR1 LNHDA, CDR2 SQIVND (reference sequence). The CDR3 here is CASSPGVLGGDEQFF. The CDR3 DNA sequence: TGTGCCAGTAGTCCGGGCGTTCTGGGGGGGGATGAGCAGTTCTTC.

The rearrangement joins TRBV19 to TRBJ2-3; 10 positions match TRBD2. V trimming: 1 base; J trimming: 1 base; junction bases outside the gene matches: 2. CDR1 and CDR2 (germline): LNHDA, SQIVND (reference sequence). The length of the CDR3 is 16 residues. Here the CDR3 DNA reads TGTGCCAGTAGTATAGGGGGGACTAGCGGCACAGATACGCAGTATTTT. Translating gives CASSIGGTSGTDTQYF.

The chain uses TRBV4-1 and TRBJ2-5; 10 bases fit TRBD2. Looked up from germline, CDR1 is MGHRA and CDR2 is YSYEKL. V dropped 0 bases and J dropped 6; count of bases not matched to a gene: 13. CDR3 length: 18 amino acids. CDR3 sequence reads: CASSQDRAGGPSTKTQYF. The CDR3 nucleotides read TGCGCCAGCAGCCAAGATCGAGCGGGAGGGCCATCGACCAAGACCCAGTACTTC.

This chain links TRBV14 with TRBJ2-1, with 10 bases that match TRBD2. CDR1 is SGHDN, CDR2 FVKESK, per germline. CDR3 length: 15 amino acids. Unmatched junction bases numbered 12, after V lost 2 bases and J lost 14 bases. The CDR3 bases are TGTGCCAGCAGCCAAAGTTTACTAGCGGGGCTAGTTAAGTTCTTC. Protein product: CASSQSLLAGLVKFF.

The chain links TRBV7-2 to TRBJ1-4; D not certain. This CDR3 comprises 16 residues. The V and J ends lost 2 bases and 5 bases respectively, with 15 bases between them. CDR1 is SGHTA, CDR2 FQGNSA, per germline. This CDR3 reads CASSLYAAEPNEKLFF. For the CDR3, the DNA is TGTGCCAGCAGCTTATACGCCGCGGAACCAAATGAAAAACTGTTTTTT.

This clone was counted a single time. The chain employs TRBV6-6 and TRBJ2-1; the match to TRBD2 covers 14 bases. The CDR3 is made up of 15 amino acids. After removal of 6 bases from V and 9 bases from J, the junction contained 7 bases not matched to a gene. Germline lookup yields CDR1 MNHNY and CDR2 SVGAGI (reference sequence). In DNA form, the CDR3 reads TGTGCCAGCAGAGGGACTAGCGGGAGATCAAGTGAGCAGTTCTTC. Its translation: CASRGTSGRSSEQFF.

The V gene is TRBV19, the J gene TRBJ1-5; 9 positions match TRBD1. Looked up from germline, CDR1 is LNHDA and CDR2 is SQIVND (reference sequence). With V trimmed by 6 bases and J by 2 bases, 5 bases remained unmatched. CDR3 length: 15 amino acids. The CDR3 DNA follows: TGTGCCAGTAGCGGGAGGACAGGGGGCAATCAGCCCCAGCATTTT. This encodes CASSGRTGGNQPQHF.

V is TRBV19 and J is TRBJ1-1; no firm D call. This CDR3 has 13 amino acids. V dropped 5 bases and J dropped 4 bases, with 11 bases sitting between them. Germline V gene lookup returns CDR1 LNHDA and CDR2 SQIVND (reference sequence). CDR3 residues: CASSRGFTTEAFF. The CDR3 DNA sequence: TGTGCCAGTAGTCGGGGATTTACCACTGAAGCTTTCTTT.

This clone occurred a few times. V gene TRBV6-5 combines with J gene TRBJ1-4, with D possibly TRBD1 on 6 matching bases. The germline V gene encodes CDR1 MNHEY and CDR2 SVGAGI. V dropped 5 bases and J dropped 11 bases, with 21 bases sitting between them. This CDR3 has 15 amino acids. The CDR3 here is CASSQVGASSDKLFF. CDR3 sequence (DNA): TGTGCCAGCAGTCAGGTGGGGGCCAGCAGCGATAAACTGTTTTTT.

The gene calls are TRBV4-1 and TRBJ1-2; TRBD1 aligns across 7 bases. Germline values: CDR1 MGHRA, CDR2 YSYEKL. The CDR3 has 17 amino acids. The V and J ends lost 0 bases and 8 bases, in that order; junction bases with no gene match: 15. CDR3 bases: TGCGCCAGCAGCCAAGACGGGAACCCCAGGGGGGCCCTAGGCTACACCTTC. Translated, it gives CASSQDGNPRGALGYTF.

The rearrangement uses TRBV7-3 and TRBJ2-2; no definite D call. The CDR3 is 15 residues long. Trimming left V 2 bases short and J 2 bases short, with 9 bases between. The germline V gene encodes CDR1 SGHTA and CDR2 FQGTGA. The CDR3 loop is CASSLSLGNTGELFF. In nucleotides, the CDR3 is TGTGCCAGCAGCTTATCCCTGGGCAACACCGGGGAGCTGTTTTTT.

The chain links TRBV27 to TRBJ2-1, with 9 positions matching TRBD1. CDR3 length equals 13 residues. With V trimmed by 6 bases and J by 7 bases, 4 bases remained unmatched. Germline lookup yields CDR1 MNHEY and CDR2 SMNVEV (reference sequence). The CDR3 loop reads CASSRDRVNEQFF. Written as DNA, the CDR3 is TGTGCCAGCAGCAGGGACAGGGTGAATGAGCAGTTCTTC.

This chain uses TRBV6-2 or TRBV6-3 with TRBJ2-5; 9 nucleotides align to TRBD1. The V and J ends lost 2 bases and 2 bases, in that order; junction bases with no gene match: 6. From germline, CDR1 is MNHEY and CDR2 SVGEGT. The CDR3 extends over 16 amino acids. The DNA for the CDR3 is TGTGCCAGCAGTTACCCAGGACAGGGGCGACAAGAGACCCAGTACTTC. It yields the protein CASSYPGQGRQETQYF.

The chain has TRBV15 and TRBJ1-1; tentatively, D is TRBD1 (6 bases). V dropped 0 bases and J dropped 3 bases, with 11 bases sitting between them. The length of the CDR3 is 15 residues. The germline CDR1 and CDR2 sequences are LNHNV and YYDKDF (reference sequence). The CDR3 nucleotides read TGTGCCACCAGCAGAGATAGGGGGGGGTACACTGAAGCTTTCTTT. Amino acid sequence: CATSRDRGGYTEAFF. Complete variable domain (other parts from reference TRBV15 and TRBJ1-1): DAMVIQNPRYQVTQFGKPVTLSCSQTLNHNVMYWYQQKSSQAPKLLFHYYDKDFNNEADTPDNFQSRRPNTSFCFLDIRSPGLGDTAMYLCATSRDRGGYTEAFFGQGTRLTVV.

The J gene is TRBJ2-3, the V gene TRBV27; TRBD1 agrees at 8 bases. CDR1 is MNHEY, CDR2 SMNVEV, per germline (reference sequence). Unmatched junction bases numbered 6, after V lost 2 bases and J lost 2 bases. The CDR3 is 16 amino acids. This chain's CDR3 is CASSLGGQDPTDTQYF. The DNA for the CDR3 is TGTGCCAGCAGTTTAGGGGGACAGGATCCCACAGATACGCAGTATTTT.

This clone was counted only a few times. The rearrangement links TRBV7-8 to TRBJ2-3; the match to TRBD1 covers 7 bases. Germline CDR1 and CDR2: SGHVS and FQNEAQ. V shed 2 bases, J shed 6 bases, and the junction held 5 bases outside the gene matches. This CDR3 region has 14 residues. The CDR3 here is CASSLLGTADTQYF. The CDR3 DNA sequence: TGTGCCAGCAGCTTATTAGGGACAGCGGATACGCAGTATTTT.

The chain combines TRBV19 with TRBJ2-2, with unresolved D. Germline lookup yields CDR1 LNHDA and CDR2 SQIVND (reference sequence). CDR3 length equals 14 residues. The V gene lost 2 bases and the J gene lost 1 base, with 5 bases spanning the gap. CDR3: CASSISRNTGELFF. As DNA, the CDR3 is TGTGCCAGTAGTATAAGCCGGAACACCGGGGAGCTGTTTTTT.